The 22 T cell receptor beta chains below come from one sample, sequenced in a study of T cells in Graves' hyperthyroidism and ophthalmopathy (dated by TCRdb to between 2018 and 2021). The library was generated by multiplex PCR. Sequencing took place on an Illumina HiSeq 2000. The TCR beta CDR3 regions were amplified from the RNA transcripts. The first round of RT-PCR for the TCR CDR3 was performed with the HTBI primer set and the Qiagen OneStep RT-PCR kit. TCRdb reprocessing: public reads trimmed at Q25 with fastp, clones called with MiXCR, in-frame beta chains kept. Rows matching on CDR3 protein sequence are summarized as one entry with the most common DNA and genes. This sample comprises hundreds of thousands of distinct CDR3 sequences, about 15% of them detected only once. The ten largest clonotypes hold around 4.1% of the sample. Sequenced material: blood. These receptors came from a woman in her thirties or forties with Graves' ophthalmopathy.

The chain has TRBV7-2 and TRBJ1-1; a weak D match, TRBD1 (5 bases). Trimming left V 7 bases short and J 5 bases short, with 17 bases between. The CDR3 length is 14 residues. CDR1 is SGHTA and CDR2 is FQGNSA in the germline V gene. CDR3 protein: CASTQVTGGTEAFF. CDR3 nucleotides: TGTGCCAGCACCCAAGTGACGGGGGGGACTGAAGCTTTCTTT.

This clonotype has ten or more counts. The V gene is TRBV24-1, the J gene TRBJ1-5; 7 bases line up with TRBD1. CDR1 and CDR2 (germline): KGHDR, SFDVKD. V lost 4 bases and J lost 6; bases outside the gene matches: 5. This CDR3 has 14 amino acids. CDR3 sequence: CATSDHTGAQPQHF. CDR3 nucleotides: TGTGCCACCAGTGACCATACAGGGGCTCAGCCCCAGCATTTT.

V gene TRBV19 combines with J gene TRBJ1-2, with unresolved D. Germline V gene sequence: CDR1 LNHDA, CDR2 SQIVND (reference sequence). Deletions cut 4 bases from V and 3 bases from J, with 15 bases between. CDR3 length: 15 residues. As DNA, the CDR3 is TGTGCCAGTAGTACTACTTCGGCCGCCCACTATGGCTACACCTTC. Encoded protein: CASSTTSAAHYGYTF. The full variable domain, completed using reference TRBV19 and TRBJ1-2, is DGGITQSPKYLFRKEGQNVTLSCEQNLNHDAMYWYRQDPGQGLRLIYYSQIVNDFQKGDIAEGYSVSREKKESFPLTVTSAQKNPTAFYLCASSTTSAAHYGYTFGSGTRLTVV.

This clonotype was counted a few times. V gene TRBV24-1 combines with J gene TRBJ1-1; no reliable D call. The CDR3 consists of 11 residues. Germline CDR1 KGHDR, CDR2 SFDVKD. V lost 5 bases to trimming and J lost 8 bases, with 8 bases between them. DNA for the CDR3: TGTGCCACCAGTGTGGGCAGCGAAGCTTTCTTT. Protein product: CATSVGSEAFF.

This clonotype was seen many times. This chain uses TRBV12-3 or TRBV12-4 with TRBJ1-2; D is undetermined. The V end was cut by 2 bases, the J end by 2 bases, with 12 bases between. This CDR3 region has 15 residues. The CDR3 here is CASSLQAVTNYGYTF. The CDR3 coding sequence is TGTGCCAGCAGTTTACAGGCAGTGACGAACTATGGCTACACCTTC.

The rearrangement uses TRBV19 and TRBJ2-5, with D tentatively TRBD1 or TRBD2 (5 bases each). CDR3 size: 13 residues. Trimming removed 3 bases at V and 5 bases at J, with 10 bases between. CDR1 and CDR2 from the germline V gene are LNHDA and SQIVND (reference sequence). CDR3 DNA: TGTGCCAGTAGTATGGGGACCCGGGAGACCCAGTACTTC. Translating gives CASSMGTRETQYF.

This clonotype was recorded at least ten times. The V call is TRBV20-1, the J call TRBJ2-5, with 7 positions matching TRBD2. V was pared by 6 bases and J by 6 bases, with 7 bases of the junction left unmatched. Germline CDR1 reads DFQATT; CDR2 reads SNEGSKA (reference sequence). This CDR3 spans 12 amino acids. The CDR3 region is CSASGTKQTQYF. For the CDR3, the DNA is TGCAGTGCCAGTGGGACTAAGCAGACCCAGTACTTC.

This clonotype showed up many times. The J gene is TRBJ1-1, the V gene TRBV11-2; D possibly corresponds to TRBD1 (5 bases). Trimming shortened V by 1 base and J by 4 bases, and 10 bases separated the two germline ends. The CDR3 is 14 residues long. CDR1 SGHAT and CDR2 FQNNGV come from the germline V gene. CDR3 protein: CASSLVGVATEAFF. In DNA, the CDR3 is TGTGCCAGCAGCTTAGTGGGGGTAGCCACTGAAGCTTTCTTT.

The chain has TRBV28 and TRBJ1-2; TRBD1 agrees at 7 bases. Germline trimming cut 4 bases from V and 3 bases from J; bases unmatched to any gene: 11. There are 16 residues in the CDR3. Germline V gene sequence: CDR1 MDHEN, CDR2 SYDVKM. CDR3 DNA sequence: TGTGCCAGCAGTTGGGGCTTGAGGGGGCGCGACTATGGCTACACCTTC. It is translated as CASSWGLRGRDYGYTF.

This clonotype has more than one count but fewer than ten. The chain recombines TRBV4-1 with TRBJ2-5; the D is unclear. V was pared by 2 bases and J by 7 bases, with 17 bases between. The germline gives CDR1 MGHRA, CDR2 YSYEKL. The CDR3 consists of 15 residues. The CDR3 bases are TGCGCCAGCAGCCAACCGTCCACCGGTTCGGGGACCCAGTACTTC. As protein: CASSQPSTGSGTQYF.

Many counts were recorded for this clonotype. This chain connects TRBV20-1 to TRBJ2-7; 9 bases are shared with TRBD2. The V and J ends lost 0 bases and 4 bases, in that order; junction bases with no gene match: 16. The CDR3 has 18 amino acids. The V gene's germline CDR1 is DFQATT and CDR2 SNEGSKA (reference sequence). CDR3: CSARDLQREDRVEYEQYF. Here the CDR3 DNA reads TGCAGTGCTAGAGATCTGCAGCGGGAGGATCGTGTTGAGTACGAGCAGTACTTC.

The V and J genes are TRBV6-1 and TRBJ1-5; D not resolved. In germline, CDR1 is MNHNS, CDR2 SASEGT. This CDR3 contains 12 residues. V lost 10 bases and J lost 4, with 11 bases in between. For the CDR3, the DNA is TGTGCCACAATGACGCCTAATCAGCCCCAGCATTTT. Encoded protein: CATMTPNQPQHF.

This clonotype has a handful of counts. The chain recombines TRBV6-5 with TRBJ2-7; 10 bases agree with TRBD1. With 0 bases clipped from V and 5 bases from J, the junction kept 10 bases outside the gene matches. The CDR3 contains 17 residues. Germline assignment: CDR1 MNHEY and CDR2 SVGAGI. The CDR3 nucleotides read TGTGCCAGCAGTTACTCGAGTGGACAGGGGGTCGGGGACGAGCAGTACTTC. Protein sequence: CASSYSSGQGVGDEQYF.

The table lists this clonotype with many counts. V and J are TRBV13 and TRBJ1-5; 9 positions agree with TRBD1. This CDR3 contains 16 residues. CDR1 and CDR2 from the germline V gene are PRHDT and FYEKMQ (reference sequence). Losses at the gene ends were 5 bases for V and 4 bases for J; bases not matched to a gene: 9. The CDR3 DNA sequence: TGTGCCAGCAGCATATCCGGGACAGGGATTAATCAGCCCCAGCATTTT. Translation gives CASSISGTGINQPQHF.

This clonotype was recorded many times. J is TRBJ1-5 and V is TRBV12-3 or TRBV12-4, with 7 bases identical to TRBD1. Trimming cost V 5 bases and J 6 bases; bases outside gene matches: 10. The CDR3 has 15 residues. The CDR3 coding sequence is TGTGCCAGCAGTCTACACAGGGGCCCTAGTCAGCCCCAGCATTTT. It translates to CASSLHRGPSQPQHF.

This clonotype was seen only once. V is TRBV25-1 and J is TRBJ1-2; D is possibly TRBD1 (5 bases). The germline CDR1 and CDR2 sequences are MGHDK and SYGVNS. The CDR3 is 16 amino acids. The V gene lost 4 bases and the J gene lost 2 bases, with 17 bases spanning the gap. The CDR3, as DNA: TGTGCCAGCAGTGCCCGGAGAGGGGCTCGAAACTATGGCTACACCTTC. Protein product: CASSARRGARNYGYTF.

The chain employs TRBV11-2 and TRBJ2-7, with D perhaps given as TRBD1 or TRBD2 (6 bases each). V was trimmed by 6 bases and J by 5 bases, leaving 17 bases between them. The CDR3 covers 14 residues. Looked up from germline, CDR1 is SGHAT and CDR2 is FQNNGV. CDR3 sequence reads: CASSGGLARDEQYF. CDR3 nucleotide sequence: TGTGCCAGCAGTGGGGGGCTAGCGCGCGACGAGCAGTACTTC.

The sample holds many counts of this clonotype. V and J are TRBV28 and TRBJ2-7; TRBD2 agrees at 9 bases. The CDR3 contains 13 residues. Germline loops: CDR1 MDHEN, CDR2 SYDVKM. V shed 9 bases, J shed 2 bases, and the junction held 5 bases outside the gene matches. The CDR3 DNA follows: TGTGCCAGTAGAGCGGGAGGACCCTACGAGCAGTACTTC. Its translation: CASRAGGPYEQYF.

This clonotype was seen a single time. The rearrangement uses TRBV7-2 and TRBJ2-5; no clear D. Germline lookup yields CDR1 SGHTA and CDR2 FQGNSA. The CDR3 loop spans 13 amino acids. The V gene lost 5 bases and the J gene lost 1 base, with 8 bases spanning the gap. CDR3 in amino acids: CASSRWAQETQYF. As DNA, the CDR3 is TGTGCCAGCAGCCGGTGGGCCCAAGAGACCCAGTACTTC.

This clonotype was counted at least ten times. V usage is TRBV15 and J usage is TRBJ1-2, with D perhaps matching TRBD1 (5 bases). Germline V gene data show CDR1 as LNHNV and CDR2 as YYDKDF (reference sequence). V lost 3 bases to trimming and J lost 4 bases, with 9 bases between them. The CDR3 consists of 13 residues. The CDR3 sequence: CATSRGGTYGYTF. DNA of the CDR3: TGTGCCACCAGCAGGGGAGGGACCTATGGCTACACCTTC.

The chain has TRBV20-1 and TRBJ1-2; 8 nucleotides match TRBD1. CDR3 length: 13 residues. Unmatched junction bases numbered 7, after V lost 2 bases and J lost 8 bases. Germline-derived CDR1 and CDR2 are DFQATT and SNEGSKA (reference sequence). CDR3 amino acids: CSARQGAGRGYTF. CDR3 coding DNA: TGCAGTGCTAGACAGGGGGCGGGTCGGGGCTACACCTTC.

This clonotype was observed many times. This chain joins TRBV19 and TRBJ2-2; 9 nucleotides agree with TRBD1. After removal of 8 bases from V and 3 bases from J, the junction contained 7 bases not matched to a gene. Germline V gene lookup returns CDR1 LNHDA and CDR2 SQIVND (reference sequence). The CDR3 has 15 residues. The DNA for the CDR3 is TGTGCCAGTCAACAGGGGGCTCGTGACACCGGGGAGCTGTTTTTT. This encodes CASQQGARDTGELFF.